Following are 20 T cell receptor beta chains from one sample sequenced in a study of cytomegalovirus exposure and HLA in healthy donors. A multiplex PCR was run with 60 Vbeta primers and 13 Jbeta primers. TCRdb's copy holds only in-frame clones and misses some; the assay was immunoSEQ multiplex PCR. The repertoire holds 150,000 to 200,000 clones, 77% seen once, with about 2.4% in the top ten. The material sequenced was PBMCs. These receptors were collected from a woman aged 40 to 49 in good health and CMV-seropositive.

This clone was observed a single time. V is TRBV5-1 and J is TRBJ2-7; 8 nucleotides agree with TRBD1. J was trimmed by 2 bases and V by 4 bases; bases with no gene match: 5. There are 14 residues in the CDR3. Germline CDR1 and CDR2: SGHRS and YFSETQ. CDR3 protein: CASSPGTGAYEQYF. The CDR3 bases are TGCGCCAGCAGCCCAGGGACAGGAGCCTACGAGCAGTACTTC.

The chain is built from TRBV18 and TRBJ2-2; D might be TRBD2 (6 bases). The CDR3 has 16 residues. The germline V gene encodes CDR1 KGHSH and CDR2 LQKENI. V was shortened by 1 base and J by 1 base, with 10 bases between the two germline ends. Here the CDR3 reads CASSPQVAVNTGELFF. CDR3 DNA: TGTGCCAGCTCACCACAGGTAGCGGTGAACACCGGGGAGCTGTTTTTT.

The CDR3 protein is CASSRGSDTQYF. The CDR3 nucleotides read TGTGCCAGCAGCCGAGGCTCAGATACGCAGTATTTT. The chain links TRBV7-2 to TRBJ2-3, with D hard to call. The CDR3 is 12 amino acids. CDR1 is SGHTA and CDR2 is FQGNSA in the germline V gene. The V and J ends lost 5 bases and 4 bases respectively, with 7 bases between them.

This rearrangement joins TRBV12-5 to TRBJ2-5, with D unresolved. V lost 9 bases, J lost 5 bases, and 7 bases lay in between. The CDR3 contains 10 residues. From germline, CDR1 is LGHNT and CDR2 FRNRAP. The CDR3 bases are TGTGCTAGATTATCGGAGACCCAGTACTTC. Amino acids: CARLSETQYF.

This clone came up once. The chain carries TRBV27 and TRBJ2-3; 14 nucleotides line up with TRBD2. The CDR3 is 19 amino acids. The J segment lost 6 bases and the V segment lost 5 bases, leaving 16 bases of the junction unmatched. CDR1 is MNHEY, CDR2 SMNVEV, per germline (reference sequence). The CDR3 protein is CASSDLGLAGDQFYDTQYF. CDR3 bases: TGTGCCAGCAGTGATCTGGGACTAGCGGGGGACCAGTTCTACGATACGCAGTATTTT.

V usage is TRBV5-1 and J usage is TRBJ2-2, with 9 bases lining up with TRBD2. V was pared by 0 bases and J by 2 bases, with 5 bases of the junction left unmatched. There are 17 residues in the CDR3. Germline V lookup: CDR1 SGHRS, CDR2 YFSETQ. CDR3: CASSLGPAGGNTGELFF. The DNA of the CDR3 is TGCGCCAGCAGCTTGGGCCCAGCGGGAGGAAACACCGGGGAGCTGTTTTTT.

The V gene is TRBV5-1, the J gene TRBJ1-1; no clear D gene. The CDR3 runs to 13 residues. Trimming pared 2 bases from V and 1 base from J, leaving 6 bases between. In germline, CDR1 is SGHRS, CDR2 YFSETQ. For the CDR3, the DNA is TGCGCCAGCAGCTTTGAGCCGAACACTGAAGCTTTCTTT. This encodes CASSFEPNTEAFF.

The gene calls are TRBV6-6 and TRBJ2-7, with D unclear. Trimming shortened V by 2 bases and J by 0 bases, and 11 bases separated the two germline ends. The CDR3 sequence is 15 residues long. CDR1 is MNHNY, CDR2 SVGAGI, per germline (reference sequence). CDR3 loop: CASSYGPSPSYEQYF. CDR3 bases: TGTGCCAGCAGTTACGGGCCCAGTCCCTCCTACGAGCAGTACTTC.

V and J are TRBV25-1 and TRBJ2-7, with 12 bases aligning to TRBD2. The J segment lost 2 bases and the V segment lost 4 bases, leaving 9 bases of the junction unmatched. Germline V gives CDR1 MGHDK, CDR2 SYGVNS. The CDR3 loop spans 17 amino acids. Here the CDR3 reads CASSGLAGGPRAYEQYF. In DNA, the CDR3 is TGTGCCAGCAGTGGCCTAGCGGGAGGGCCTAGAGCCTACGAGCAGTACTTC.

J is TRBJ2-1 and V is TRBV9, with 8 bases identical to TRBD2. The V gene end was trimmed by 4 bases and the J gene end by 7 bases; junction bases not matched to a gene: 10. Germline assignment: CDR1 SGDLS and CDR2 YYNGEE. The CDR3 loop spans 15 amino acids. For the CDR3, the DNA is TGTGCCAGCAGCATCCGGGGGGGCCAGTATAATGAGCAGTTCTTC. It yields the protein CASSIRGGQYNEQFF.

The gene calls are TRBV7-2 and TRBJ2-2; D is possibly TRBD2 (5 bases). The V end was cut by 2 bases, the J end by 3 bases, with 10 bases between. The CDR3 has 15 residues. The germline V gene has CDR1 SGHTA and CDR2 FQGNSA. In DNA, the CDR3 is TGTGCCAGCAGCTTAACTAGGTCTTACACCGGGGAGCTGTTTTTT. It specifies CASSLTRSYTGELFF.

In DNA, the CDR3 is TGTGCCAGCAGTCAGGGGGTTGAAGCTTTCTTT. Amino acids: CASSQGVEAFF. The chain is built from TRBV28 and TRBJ1-1, with 7 bases lining up with TRBD1. V was pared by 5 bases and J by 7 bases, with 1 base of the junction left unmatched. This CDR3 contains 11 residues. CDR1 is MDHEN, CDR2 SYDVKM, per germline.

This clone was counted only a few times. The rearrangement links TRBV5-5 to TRBJ1-1, with TRBD1 matching 7 bases. V shed 2 bases, J shed 3 bases, and the junction held 4 bases outside the gene matches. Germline CDR1 and CDR2: SGHKS and YYEKEE (reference sequence). CDR3 length equals 14 residues. This CDR3 is CASSFLTGDTEAFF. The DNA of the CDR3 is TGTGCCAGCAGCTTTCTTACAGGGGACACTGAAGCTTTCTTT.

The rearrangement joins TRBV7-6 to TRBJ1-1; 9 nucleotides match TRBD1. From germline, CDR1 is SGHVS and CDR2 FNYEAQ. The trim removed 1 base at V and 0 bases at J, leaving 6 bases unmatched. This CDR3 is built from 17 residues. CDR3 coding DNA: TGTGCCAGCAGCTTAGGGTTCCGGACAGGGGTGAACACTGAAGCTTTCTTT. The encoded protein is CASSLGFRTGVNTEAFF.

This sequence joins TRBV10-3 and TRBJ2-7; D gene ambiguous. V was trimmed by 4 bases and J by 0 bases, leaving 10 bases between them. Germline V gives CDR1 ENHRY, CDR2 SYGVKD. The CDR3 extends over 14 amino acids. CDR3 DNA sequence: TGTGCCATCAGTGTCGACTTCAACTCCTACGAGCAGTACTTC. Translating gives CAISVDFNSYEQYF.

This chain uses TRBV19 with TRBJ2-3; TRBD2 might be the D (7 bases). CDR1 is LNHDA, CDR2 SQIVND, per germline (reference sequence). There are 13 residues in the CDR3. Deletions cut 9 bases from V and 1 base from J, with 11 bases between. DNA of the CDR3: TGTGCCAGCTCGGGGGGCCGCACAGATACGCAGTATTTT. Protein sequence: CASSGGRTDTQYF. The full variable domain, rest sourced from reference TRBV19 and TRBJ2-3, is DGGITQSPKYLFRKEGQNVTLSCEQNLNHDAMYWYRQDPGQGLRLIYYSQIVNDFQKGDIAEGYSVSREKKESFPLTVTSAQKNPTAFYLCASSGGRTDTQYFGPGTRLTVL.

V and J are TRBV2 and TRBJ1-1; possible D gene TRBD1, 6 bases. V shed 7 bases and J shed 11 bases, with 17 bases lying between them. This CDR3 has 12 residues. CDR1 is SNHLY, CDR2 FYNNEI, per germline. CDR3 region: CASTGQTGGAFF. The CDR3 nucleotides read TGTGCCAGCACTGGACAGACGGGAGGGGCTTTCTTT.

The CDR3 DNA is TGTGCCAGCTCACACCAAGACCCCAGGCATTCGTATGGCTACACCTTC. It codes for CASSHQDPRHSYGYTF. The gene calls are TRBV18 and TRBJ1-2; D gene uncertain. The germline CDR1 and CDR2 sequences are KGHSH and LQKENI. Trimming shortened V by 4 bases and J by 5 bases, and 20 bases separated the two germline ends. The CDR3 spans 16 residues.

The rearrangement joins TRBV15 to TRBJ1-2; no reliable D call. The length of the CDR3 is 16 residues. Germline CDR1 LNHNV, CDR2 YYDKDF (reference sequence). V shed 5 bases and J shed 6 bases, with 22 bases lying between them. This CDR3 is CATSSSSEGLSHGYTF. CDR3 coding DNA: TGTGCCACCAGCTCCTCCTCGGAGGGATTGAGCCATGGCTACACCTTC.

The chain joins TRBV27 to TRBJ2-6, with D perhaps TRBD1 (6 bases). The CDR3 runs 17 residues. The V and J ends lost 2 bases and 3 bases respectively, with 14 bases between them. Germline CDR1 MNHEY, CDR2 SMNVEV (reference sequence). CDR3 protein: CASSLHRTGSGANVLTF. CDR3 DNA sequence: TGTGCCAGCAGTTTACATCGAACAGGGAGTGGGGCCAACGTCCTGACTTTC. The full variable domain, with the rest looked up from reference TRBV27 and TRBJ2-6, is EAQVTQNPRYLITVTGKKLTVTCSQNMNHEYMSWYRQDPGLGLRQIYYSMNVEVTDKGDVPEGYKVSRKEKRNFPLILESPSPNQTSLYFCASSLHRTGSGANVLTFGAGSRLTVL.